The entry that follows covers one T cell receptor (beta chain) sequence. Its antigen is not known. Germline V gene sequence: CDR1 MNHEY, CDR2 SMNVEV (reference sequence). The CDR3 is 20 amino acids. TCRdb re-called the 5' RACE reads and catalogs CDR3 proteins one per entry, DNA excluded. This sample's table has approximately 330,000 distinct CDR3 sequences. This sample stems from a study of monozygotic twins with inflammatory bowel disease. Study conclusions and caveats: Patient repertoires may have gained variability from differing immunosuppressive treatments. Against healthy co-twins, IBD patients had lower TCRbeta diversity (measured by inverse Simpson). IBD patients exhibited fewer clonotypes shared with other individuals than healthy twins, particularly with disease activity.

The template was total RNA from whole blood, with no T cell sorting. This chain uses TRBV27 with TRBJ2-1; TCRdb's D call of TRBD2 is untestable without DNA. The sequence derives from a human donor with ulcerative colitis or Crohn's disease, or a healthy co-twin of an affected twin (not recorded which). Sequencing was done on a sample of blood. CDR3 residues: CASSLLGLSPLSGSPNDQFF.